This is a list of T cell receptor beta chains from one sample in a study of blood T cell repertoires in COVID-19. This table comes from immunoSEQ multiplex PCR, and its TCRdb copy is limited to in-frame clones, with some not included. This sample carries about 330,000 clones, 85% of them seen once, and the ten largest clones take roughly 7.8%. The sample taken for sequencing was peripheral blood. These TCRs come from a human donor in a cohort sampled during active COVID-19. The CDR3 runs from the conserved cysteine through the conserved F or W. Each record gives: D gene, V gene, clone size, J gene, CDR3 protein, CDR3 DNA. A D gene is named only where the DNA matches it firmly. Some rows have no size entry. The others give once, few or many, or a class for an expanded clone.

>TRBD1|TRBV6-4|-|TRBJ2-6
CASRGQGNPSGANVLTF
TGTGCCAGCAGGGGACAGGGAAACCCTTCTGGGGCCAACGTCCTGACTTTC
>-|TRBV2|-|TRBJ1-2
CASSLRGSDGYTF
TGTGCCAGCAGTCTCAGGGGTTCGGATGGCTACACCTTC
>-|TRBV6-2/TRBV6-3|few|TRBJ1-5
CASSYGQGLNQPQHF
TGTGCCAGCAGTTACGGGCAGGGCCTAAATCAGCCCCAGCATTTT
>-|TRBV11-1|-|TRBJ1-1
CASSFTHGGGTEAFF
TGTGCCAGCAGCTTTACCCATGGGGGAGGTACTGAAGCTTTCTTT
>TRBD1|TRBV7-6|-|TRBJ2-1
CASSLEGQGFNEQFF
TGTGCCAGCAGCTTAGAGGGACAGGGCTTCAATGAGCAGTTCTTC
>-|TRBV6-5|-|TRBJ1-3
CASSPLDYSGNTIYF
TGTGCCAGCAGCCCCCTGGACTACTCTGGAAACACCATATATTTT
>TRBD1|TRBV6-9|-|TRBJ1-2
CTNRGYFICYGYTF
TGTACGAACAGGGGGTATTTCATTTGCTATGGCTACACCTTC
>TRBD1|TRBV5-1|few|TRBJ2-3
CASSLGDRGFGHTDTQYF
TGCGCCAGCAGCTTGGGGGACAGGGGGTTTGGGCACACAGATACGCAGTATTTT
>-|TRBV24-1|-|TRBJ2-5
CATRAGTPYQETQYF
TGTGCCACCAGGGCCGGGACACCGTACCAAGAGACCCAGTACTTC
>TRBD1|TRBV2|-|TRBJ2-2
CASTNDRANTGELFF
TGTGCCAGCACTAACGACAGGGCGAACACCGGGGAGCTGTTTTTT
>-|TRBV4-2|-|TRBJ1-3
CASSQEGDTIYF
TGTGCCAGCAGCCAAGAGGGAGACACCATATATTTT
>-|TRBV6-5|-|TRBJ1-1
CASPDRNTEAFF
TGTGCCAGTCCGGACAGGAACACTGAAGCTTTCTTT
>TRBD1|TRBV10-2|once|TRBJ1-5
CASSRGQSNQPQHF
TGCGCCAGCAGCAGGGGACAGAGCAATCAGCCCCAGCATTTT
>-|TRBV2|-|TRBJ2-2
CASSVAREVGELFF
TGTGCCAGCAGTGTCGCCAGGGAAGTAGGGGAGCTGTTTTTT
>-|TRBV5-1|-|TRBJ2-1
CASGILANNEQFF
TGCGCCAGCGGCATCCTAGCAAACAATGAGCAGTTCTTC
>-|TRBV15|-|TRBJ2-1
CATSRDRLDEQFF
TGTGCCACCAGCAGAGATCGACTAGATGAGCAGTTCTTC
>TRBD1|TRBV19|-|TRBJ1-2
CASRVSRGLYGYTF
TGTGCCAGTAGGGTTTCGAGGGGGCTTTATGGCTACACCTTC
>-|TRBV14|-|TRBJ2-7
CASRGGAAYEQYF
TGTGCCAGCAGAGGTGGGGCAGCCTACGAGCAGTACTTC
>TRBD1|TRBV3-1/TRBV3-2|few|TRBJ1-6
CASSRATGQGNSPLHF
TGTGCCAGCAGCCGGGCTACCGGACAGGGTAATTCACCCCTCCACTTT
>-|TRBV5-1|-|TRBJ2-2
CASSLELPRGELFF
TGCGCCAGCAGCTTGGAACTACCCCGGGGGGAGCTGTTTTTT
>-|TRBV29-1|-|TRBJ1-2
CSVVKRSRDGYTF
TGCAGCGTGGTCAAAAGGTCCAGGGATGGCTACACCTTC
>TRBD1|TRBV19|-|TRBJ1-2
CASSPRDRAYGYTF
TGTGCCAGTAGTCCCCGGGACAGGGCTTATGGCTACACCTTC
>-|TRBV30|few|TRBJ2-7
CAWSFGHYEQYF
TGTGCCTGGAGCTTCGGACACTACGAGCAGTACTTC
>-|TRBV5-6|-|TRBJ2-7
CASPMSEQYF
TGTGCCAGCCCCATGAGCGAGCAGTACTTC
>TRBD2|TRBV25-1|-|TRBJ2-5
CASSEFDSGGGETQYF
TGTGCCAGCAGTGAATTTGACAGCGGGGGCGGGGAGACCCAGTACTTC
>-|TRBV30|few|TRBJ2-7
CAWAVLGGLRSYEQYF
TGTGCCTGGGCCGTTTTGGGGGGGCTAAGGTCCTACGAGCAGTACTTC
>-|TRBV18|-|TRBJ1-5
CASTDSINQPQHF
TGTGCCAGCACGGACAGCATCAATCAGCCCCAGCATTTT
>-|TRBV5-8|-|TRBJ2-7
CASSSTQDTYEQYF
TGTGCCAGCAGCTCCACACAGGACACCTACGAGCAGTACTTC
>TRBD1|TRBV19|-|TRBJ1-1
CASTSDRGEVEAFF
TGTGCCAGTACCTCGGACAGGGGCGAAGTAGAAGCTTTCTTT
>-|TRBV20-1|-|TRBJ1-5
CSASRPGNQPQHF
TGCAGTGCTAGTCGCCCGGGGAATCAGCCCCAGCATTTT
>TRBD2|TRBV30|-|TRBJ2-3
CAWSVRLAGGNTQYF
TGTGCCTGGAGTGTCCGACTAGCGGGGGGTAATACGCAGTATTTT
>TRBD1|TRBV7-6|-|TRBJ1-3
CASSLGTGNDGNTIYF
TGTGCCAGCAGCTTAGGGACAGGGAATGATGGAAACACCATATATTTT
>-|TRBV5-1|-|TRBJ2-7
CASSPWGTATYEQYF
TGCGCCAGCAGCCCCTGGGGGACTGCCACCTACGAGCAGTACTTC
>-|TRBV30|-|TRBJ2-7
CAWKTGYEQYF
TGTGCCTGGAAGACGGGGTACGAGCAGTACTTC
>-|TRBV6-6|once|TRBJ1-2
CASSYGGADYGYTF
TGTGCCAGCAGTTACGGGGGGGCCGACTATGGCTACACCTTC
>TRBD2|TRBV5-4|-|TRBJ2-1
CASSDGGAVYNEQFF
TGTGCCAGCAGCGACGGGGGGGCCGTCTACAATGAGCAGTTCTTC
>-|TRBV4-2|-|TRBJ2-7
CASSQESGVTYEQYF
TGTGCCAGCAGCCAAGAGTCCGGGGTTACCTACGAGCAGTACTTC
>TRBD1|TRBV5-4|-|TRBJ1-6
CASSPGQSVGISPLHF
TGTGCCAGCAGCCCGGGACAGAGTGTGGGAATATCACCCCTCCACTTT
>-|TRBV5-1|-|TRBJ2-7
CASSVRGYYEGQYF
TGCGCCAGCAGCGTCCGAGGATATTACGAAGGACAGTACTTC
>-|TRBV27|-|TRBJ1-2
CASSPIPRRGYTF
TGTGCCAGCAGTCCGATCCCAAGGAGGGGCTACACCTTC
>TRBD1|TRBV5-1|-|TRBJ1-1
CASNPGQGASEAFF
TGCGCCAGCAACCCCGGACAGGGGGCATCTGAAGCTTTCTTT
>TRBD1|TRBV15|-|TRBJ1-3
CATSRGKQGALGNTIYF
TGTGCCACCAGCAGAGGCAAACAGGGGGCGCTGGGAAACACCATATATTTT
>-|TRBV21-1|-|TRBJ2-3
CAATHVMASGTDTQYF
TGTGCCGCCACGCACGTGATGGCTAGCGGCACAGATACGCAGTATTTT
>-|TRBV30|once|TRBJ1-1
CAWSAMRVNTEAFF
TGTGCCTGGAGTGCGATGAGGGTGAACACTGAAGCTTTCTTT
>-|TRBV5-1|-|TRBJ1-2
CASSEDIFGYTF
TGCGCCAGCAGCGAGGACATCTTTGGCTACACCTTC
>-|TRBV5-1|-|TRBJ1-1
CASTRGGEAFF
TGCGCCAGCACCCGCGGGGGGGAAGCTTTCTTT
>-|TRBV5-1|-|TRBJ2-7
CASSAGIVSYEQYF
TGCGCCAGCAGCGCCGGGATCGTCTCCTACGAGCAGTACTTC
>TRBD2|TRBV11-2|-|TRBJ2-7
CASSLTSGGLFSYEQYF
TGTGCCAGCAGCTTAACTAGCGGGGGCCTTTTCTCCTACGAGCAGTACTTC
>-|TRBV7-2|-|TRBJ1-2
CASSYREPYGYTF
TGTGCCAGCAGCTACAGGGAACCCTATGGCTACACCTTC
>-|TRBV12-5|-|TRBJ2-7
CASGLKTGSEQYF
TGTGCTAGTGGTTTGAAAACAGGCTCCGAGCAGTACTTC
>-|TRBV6-6|-|TRBJ2-7
CASSYSSSAYEQYF
TGTGCCAGCAGTTACTCTAGCTCAGCCTACGAGCAGTACTTC
>-|TRBV6-5|-|TRBJ2-5
CASRLWLGAQETQYF
TGTGCCAGCAGGCTATGGTTGGGGGCCCAAGAGACCCAGTACTTC